A selection of T cell receptor beta chains follows, all from one sample in a study of early stage breast cancer tumors. This table comes from immunoSEQ multiplex PCR, and its TCRdb copy is limited to in-frame clones, with some not included. In the table there are around 28,000 clones, roughly three fifths of which are singletons. The sequenced sample consisted of breast tumor tissue. Every receptor here comes from a person in their fifties or sixties with breast cancer. Both conserved end residues are part of each CDR3. D genes are given only for firm matches. Expanded clones get a size class; other rows say once, few or many, or leave the size out.

V gene	clone size	J gene	D gene	CDR3 protein	CDR3 DNA
TRBV7-2	few	TRBJ2-2	NA	CASSLNYRTGAGELFF	TGTGCCAGCAGCTTAAACTACCGGACCGGCGCCGGGGAGCTGTTTTTT
TRBV7-9	NA	TRBJ1-4	NA	CASSRRADNEKLFF	TGTGCCAGCAGCCGCCGGGCGGACAATGAAAAACTGTTTTTT
TRBV7-6	once	TRBJ1-3	TRBD1	CASSPRQGARTHSGNTIYF	TGTGCCAGCAGCCCCAGACAGGGGGCACGTACCCACTCTGGAAACACCATATATTTT
TRBV5-5	NA	TRBJ2-3	TRBD2	CASSFQTSGSQRTDTQYF	TGTGCCAGCAGCTTCCAGACTAGCGGGAGCCAGAGGACAGATACGCAGTATTTT
TRBV10-2	NA	TRBJ2-7	NA	CASRGQYSYEQYF	TGCGCCAGCAGAGGACAGTATTCCTACGAGCAGTACTTC
TRBV5-1	NA	TRBJ1-1	NA	CASSPRQIQSNTEAFF	TGCGCCAGCAGCCCCCGACAGATTCAGTCGAACACTGAAGCTTTCTTT
TRBV21-1	NA	TRBJ1-1	NA	CASSRALTEAFF	TGTGCCAGCAGCAGGGCACTCACTGAAGCTTTCTTT
TRBV5-6	NA	TRBJ1-1	NA	CASSFGAYEAFF	TGTGCCAGCAGCTTTGGGGCGTACGAAGCTTTCTTT
TRBV4-2	NA	TRBJ2-6	TRBD1	CASSQVGQGGSSPGANVLTF	TGTGCCAGCAGCCAAGTTGGACAGGGCGGAAGTTCTCCTGGGGCCAACGTCCTGACTTTC
TRBV7-2	NA	TRBJ2-7	NA	CASSTWGSREQYF	TGTGCCAGCAGCACATGGGGGTCCCGCGAGCAGTACTTC
TRBV6-6	NA	TRBJ2-7	TRBD2	CASGGGSGRQYEQYF	TGTGCCAGCGGTGGGGGAAGCGGGAGGCAGTACGAGCAGTACTTC
TRBV2	NA	TRBJ2-5	TRBD2	CASTVASGRAETQYF	TGTGCCAGCACGGTCGCTAGCGGGAGAGCAGAGACCCAGTACTTC
TRBV7-2	NA	TRBJ2-7	NA	CASSLSRDTTEQYF	TGTGCCAGCAGCTTAAGCCGGGACACCACCGAGCAGTACTTC
TRBV9	NA	TRBJ2-2	NA	CASGGRRGGSKLFF	TGTGCCAGCGGGGGTAGGCGAGGGGGTAGTAAGCTGTTTTTT
TRBV5-1	once	TRBJ2-5	NA	CASSLQLKETQYF	TGCGCCAGCAGCCTTCAGTTAAAAGAGACCCAGTACTTC
TRBV10-1	NA	TRBJ2-3	TRBD2	CASSEEKSGKGTDTQYF	TGCGCCAGCAGTGAAGAGAAGAGCGGGAAGGGCACAGATACGCAGTATTTT
TRBV2	few	TRBJ2-7	TRBD1	CASSAGQTYEQYF	TGTGCCAGCAGTGCGGGACAGACCTACGAGCAGTACTTC
TRBV6-6	NA	TRBJ2-6	NA	CASKPPGANVLTF	TGTGCCAGCAAACCGCCAGGGGCCAACGTCCTGACTTTC
TRBV10-3	NA	TRBJ2-2	NA	CAISDRGTGELFF	TGTGCCATCAGTGACAGGGGCACCGGGGAGCTGTTTTTT
TRBV5-1	NA	TRBJ2-7	TRBD2	CASSLRTSGKKNEQYF	TGCGCCAGCAGCTTGCGCACTAGCGGGAAGAAAAACGAGCAGTACTTC
TRBV19	NA	TRBJ2-1	TRBD2	CASSRGGNINNEQFF	TGTGCCAGTAGCCGGGGGGGTAATATCAACAATGAGCAGTTCTTC
TRBV18	NA	TRBJ2-5	TRBD2	CASSRQGLAGQETQYF	TGTGCCAGCTCACGCCAGGGACTAGCGGGACAAGAGACCCAGTACTTC
TRBV5-1	NA	TRBJ2-7	NA	CASSLTHYEQYF	TGCGCCAGCAGCTTGACCCACTACGAGCAGTACTTC
TRBV29-1	NA	TRBJ1-1	NA	CSVGGGRNTEAFF	TGCAGCGTTGGAGGGGGGCGAAACACTGAAGCTTTCTTT
TRBV5-6	NA	TRBJ2-7	NA	CASSDSSYEQYF	TGTGCCAGCAGCGACAGCTCCTACGAGCAGTACTTC
TRBV7-8	NA	TRBJ2-7	TRBD2	CASSLEGGRAYEQYF	TGTGCCAGCAGCTTAGAGGGCGGGAGGGCATACGAGCAGTACTTC
TRBV18	once	TRBJ2-7	NA	CASSHRGTAGQSTEQYF	TGTGCCAGCTCACACCGGGGCACGGCAGGTCAATCGACTGAGCAGTACTTC
TRBV29-1	NA	TRBJ2-1	NA	CSGSGVPSSYNEQFF	TGCAGCGGATCAGGGGTCCCGAGCTCCTACAATGAGCAGTTCTTC
TRBV2	NA	TRBJ2-5	TRBD1	CASSTDRAKTQYF	TGTGCCAGCAGTACCGACAGGGCTAAGACCCAGTACTTC
TRBV27	NA	TRBJ1-5	NA	CASSLNPFKGSQPQHF	TGTGCCAGCAGTTTAAACCCGTTTAAGGGAAGTCAGCCCCAGCATTTT
TRBV7-2	many	TRBJ2-7	TRBD2	CASSLGGLAGVYEQYF	TGTGCCAGCAGCTTGGGGGGACTAGCGGGAGTCTACGAGCAGTACTTC
TRBV14	NA	TRBJ1-3	NA	CASSQPDSLSGNTIYF	TGTGCCAGCAGCCAACCGGACAGTCTCTCTGGAAACACCATATATTTT
TRBV13	NA	TRBJ2-1	TRBD2	CASSNLVTSGNNEQFF	TGTGCCAGCAGCAATTTGGTGACTAGCGGGAACAATGAGCAGTTCTTC
TRBV18	once	TRBJ1-1	NA	CASSLEANTEAFF	TGTGCCAGCTCCCTCGAGGCGAACACTGAAGCTTTCTTT
TRBV15	NA	TRBJ2-5	NA	CATSRGGSLQETQYF	TGTGCCACCAGCAGAGGGGGAAGCCTCCAAGAGACCCAGTACTTC
TRBV5-1	NA	TRBJ2-3	TRBD2	CASSLGGTSGTDTQYF	TGCGCCAGCAGCCTGGGAGGAACTAGCGGCACAGATACGCAGTATTTT
TRBV10-3	NA	TRBJ2-7	NA	CAISGVSQSEQYF	TGTGCCATCAGTGGGGTTTCCCAGAGCGAGCAGTACTTC
TRBV6-6	NA	TRBJ1-2	TRBD1	CASSPTGVGGYTF	TGTGCCAGCAGTCCAACAGGGGTAGGAGGCTACACCTTC
TRBV7-2	NA	TRBJ1-2	NA	CASSFPQGGGYTF	TGTGCCAGCAGCTTCCCCCAAGGGGGGGGCTACACCTTC
TRBV19	NA	TRBJ2-2	TRBD2	CASSIALAGVTGELFF	TGTGCCAGTAGTATAGCTCTAGCGGGAGTGACCGGGGAGCTGTTTTTT
TRBV27	few	TRBJ2-7	TRBD1	CASRDTGDHEQYF	TGTGCCAGCAGGGACACAGGGGACCACGAGCAGTACTTC
TRBV27	NA	TRBJ1-4	NA	CASSHQGTTNEKLFF	TGTGCCAGCAGTCATCAGGGGACAACTAATGAAAAACTGTTTTTT
TRBV11-3	NA	TRBJ1-5	NA	CASSLVLGHQPQHF	TGTGCCAGCAGCTTAGTTCTGGGTCATCAGCCCCAGCATTTT
TRBV2	few	TRBJ1-5	NA	CASSESNQPQHF	TGTGCCAGCAGTGAATCTAATCAGCCCCAGCATTTT
TRBV6-5	NA	TRBJ2-4	NA	CASSSGTPLAKNIQYF	TGTGCCAGCAGTTCTGGGACACCTCTAGCCAAAAACATTCAGTACTTC
TRBV7-3	NA	TRBJ2-1	NA	CASSSGPDYNEQFF	TGTGCCAGCAGTTCAGGACCGGACTACAATGAGCAGTTCTTC
TRBV6-1	once	TRBJ1-5	NA	CASRTLDSILQHF	TGTGCCAGCAGGACCCTTGACAGCATCCTACAGCATTTT
TRBV29-1	NA	TRBJ2-1	TRBD2	CSVEIGGRAFHNEQFF	TGCAGCGTTGAAATTGGGGGGAGGGCCTTTCACAATGAGCAGTTCTTC
TRBV30	NA	TRBJ1-2	NA	CAWTPDSLYGYTF	TGTGCCTGGACCCCGGACAGCCTCTATGGCTACACCTTC
TRBV19	few	TRBJ2-3	TRBD2	CASSQTSGTDTQYF	TGTGCCAGTAGTCAAACTAGCGGGACGGATACGCAGTATTTT
TRBV11-2	NA	TRBJ2-5	NA	CASSFFSVRQETQYF	TGTGCCAGCAGCTTTTTCTCGGTTAGGCAAGAGACCCAGTACTTC
TRBV7-3	NA	TRBJ2-1	TRBD2	CASSPGLAALFNEQFF	TGTGCCAGCAGCCCCGGACTAGCGGCCCTTTTTAATGAGCAGTTCTTC
TRBV2	NA	TRBJ1-5	TRBD1	CASSVWRDRVDSNQPQHF	TGTGCCAGCAGTGTTTGGCGGGACAGGGTAGATAGCAATCAGCCCCAGCATTTT
TRBV7-9	NA	TRBJ1-3	NA	CASSLATGQGNTIYF	TGTGCCAGCAGCTTAGCCACAGGGCAGGGAAACACCATATATTTT